One and the same sample provided the 13 T cell receptor beta chains below, sequenced in a study of neurological immune-mediated disorders. TCRdb independently ran MiXCR on the 5' RACE reads; one entry per CDR3 protein. The table shows approximately 68,000 distinct CDR3 sequences, with roughly 4.5% occurring only once. The sequenced sample consisted of PBMCs. These TCRs come from a woman aged 65 to 85 with multiple sclerosis.

This clonotype was seen repeatedly, ten times or more. The V gene is TRBV4-3, the J gene TRBJ2-3; 11 positions agree with TRBD2. Germline-derived CDR1 and CDR2 are LGHNA and YSLEER. V shed 2 bases, J shed 4 bases, and the junction held 5 bases outside the gene matches. The CDR3 runs 16 residues. CDR3 in amino acids: CASSQKVAGGPDTQYF. The CDR3 nucleotides read TGCGCCAGCAGCCAAAAGGTAGCGGGAGGGCCAGATACGCAGTATTTT.

This clonotype appeared many times. CDR3 sequence reads: CASSLSTGGQETQYF. CDR3 sequence (DNA): TGTGCCAGCAGCTTATCGACAGGGGGACAAGAGACCCAGTACTTC. The chain recombines TRBV7-7 with TRBJ2-5, with 9 bases fitting TRBD1. Germline CDR1 and CDR2: SSHAT and FNYEAQ (reference sequence). The CDR3 consists of 15 residues. Trimming at V came to 2 bases and at J to 2 bases, leaving 3 bases not matched to a gene.

This clonotype was seen at least ten times. The chain combines TRBV7-9 with TRBJ2-1, with D maybe TRBD2 (5 bases). Germline lookup yields CDR1 SEHNR and CDR2 FQNEAQ (reference sequence). Trimming stripped 5 bases from V and 6 bases from J, with 17 bases between. The CDR3 runs 15 residues. CDR3 in amino acids: CASSQYGSGANEQFF. The CDR3 DNA sequence: TGTGCCAGCAGCCAATATGGGAGTGGAGCCAATGAGCAGTTCTTC.

To note about this clonotype: A read error may be the cause here, since a much bigger clone is one base away. The chain couples TRBV7-9 to TRBJ1-1; a possible D gene is TRBD1 (6 bases). Germline V CDR1 and CDR2: SEHNR, FQNEAQ (reference sequence). Trimming removed 2 bases at V and 5 bases at J, with 18 bases between. The CDR3 runs to 16 residues. The DNA of the CDR3 is TGTGCCAGCAGCTTAAACGGTGGGGGCGAGAGGACTGAAGCTTTCTTT. Translated, it gives CASSLNGGGERTEAFF.

This clonotype was counted ten times or more. The chain recombines TRBV5-1 with TRBJ2-2; 7 nucleotides line up with TRBD2. The trim removed 4 bases at V and 3 bases at J, leaving 15 bases unmatched. The CDR3 is 18 residues long. Germline V gene lookup returns CDR1 SGHRS and CDR2 YFSETQ. The CDR3, as DNA: TGCGCCAGCAGCGTGGGACTCGGGGCGGGAGTACACACCGGGGAGCTGTTTTTT. It codes for CASSVGLGAGVHTGELFF.

The chain is built from TRBV7-9 and TRBJ1-1; D may be TRBD1 (5 bases). The V end was cut by 7 bases, the J end by 4 bases, with 19 bases between. Germline V gene lookup returns CDR1 SEHNR and CDR2 FQNEAQ (reference sequence). The CDR3 runs to 15 residues. The CDR3 nucleotides read TGTGCCAGCACAGAGGGGATAGGTGGGATCACTGAAGCTTTCTTT. It translates to CASTEGIGGITEAFF.

V usage is TRBV5-8 and J usage is TRBJ2-3; D might be TRBD2 (5 bases). CDR3 length: 14 amino acids. V lost 10 bases and J lost 6, with 21 bases in between. Germline CDR1 SGHTS, CDR2 YDEGEE. The CDR3, as DNA: TGTGCCGGTCGGATAGCGAACTTCAGGGATACGCAGTATTTT. Translating it yields CAGRIANFRDTQYF.

The chain employs TRBV20-1 and TRBJ2-5, with 12 bases lining up with TRBD2. CDR3 size: 17 residues. Per germline, CDR1 DFQATT and CDR2 SNEGSKA (reference sequence). J gave up 5 bases and V 4 bases, and 14 bases lay outside the gene matches. This chain's CDR3 is CSAISTPLAGGFETQYF. The CDR3 coding sequence is TGCAGTGCTATTTCCACCCCTCTAGCGGGAGGGTTCGAGACCCAGTACTTC.

This clonotype came up many times. The V call is TRBV15, the J call TRBJ2-5, with unresolved D. Germline CDR1 is LNHNV and CDR2 is YYDKDF (reference sequence). The CDR3 consists of 15 residues. The ends were cut back, 1 base at V and 0 bases at J, with 9 bases in the middle. The DNA of the CDR3 is TGTGCCACCAGCAGAGTACTTCACCACCAAGAGACCCAGTACTTC. Its protein product is CATSRVLHHQETQYF.

At least ten counts were recorded for this clonotype. The V gene is TRBV5-1, the J gene TRBJ2-7; D might be TRBD2 (5 bases). This CDR3 has 14 amino acids. Looked up from germline, CDR1 is SGHRS and CDR2 is YFSETQ. V gave up 3 bases and J gave up 0 bases, with 10 bases separating them. The CDR3 DNA sequence: TGCGCCAGCAGCTCCTTTGGAGGCTCCTACGAGCAGTACTTC. Translation gives CASSSFGGSYEQYF. Combining the CDR3 with reference TRBV5-1 and TRBJ2-7 gives the whole variable domain KAGVTQTPRYLIKTRGQQVTLSCSPISGHRSVSWYQQTPGQGLQFLFEYFSETQRNKGNFPGRFSGRQFSNSRSEMNVSTLELGDSALYLCASSSFGGSYEQYFGPGTRLTVT.

Ten or more counts support this clonotype. The chain joins TRBV12-3 or TRBV12-4 to TRBJ1-5; D is unclear. Trimming stripped 6 bases from V and 4 bases from J, with 10 bases between. The length of the CDR3 is 13 residues. CDR3 sequence (DNA): TGTGCCAGCAGGCCGTTCGGGAATCAGCCCCAGCATTTT. Amino acids: CASRPFGNQPQHF.

This clonotype was detected many times. This rearrangement joins TRBV20-1 to TRBJ2-7; D is perhaps TRBD1 or TRBD2 (6 bases each). There are 12 residues in the CDR3. With 5 bases removed from V and 2 bases from J, the gap between germline ends came to 10 bases. From germline, CDR1 is DFQATT and CDR2 SNEGSKA (reference sequence). This CDR3 reads CSAAGGPYEQYF. The DNA of the CDR3 is TGCAGTGCTGCTGGGGGGCCCTACGAGCAGTACTTC.

The sample holds many counts of this clonotype. The chain has TRBV5-1 and TRBJ1-6; 10 positions agree with TRBD1. Germline V gene sequence: CDR1 SGHRS, CDR2 YFSETQ. There are 15 residues in the CDR3. Trimming took 4 bases from V and 7 from J; bases not matched to a gene: 5. CDR3 loop: CASSPGDRGNSPLHF. The CDR3, as DNA: TGCGCCAGCAGCCCTGGGGACAGGGGCAATTCACCCCTCCACTTT.